This TCR beta chain is from a study of blood T cell repertoires in COVID-19. Study at large: Sites across the United States, Italy and Spain contributed samples from acute and convalescent COVID-19. In each case, the material was cDNA or gDNA derived from T cells, B-cell-depleted T cells, or PBMCs.

V trimming: 8 bases; J trimming: 6 bases; junction bases outside the gene matches: 8. Germline V CDR1 and CDR2: SNHLY, FYNNEI. This CDR3 is 14 amino acids long. In the original processing: Estimates of nucleated cell counts were drawn from the amplification of reference gene primers. Data came from immunoSEQ multiplex PCR; TCRdb stores just in-frame clones and leaves some out. V and J calls and clone size come straight from that table; D and trimming were deduced from the DNA. The data hold a few hundred thousand clones, with roughly 88% observed a single time. This chain links TRBV2 with TRBJ2-5; 11 bases are a match to TRBD1. This TCR was recovered from a woman between 65 and 79 years old with acute or convalescent COVID-19. Sequencing used peripheral blood. The CDR3 region is CASGGQGGGKTQYF. The CDR3 DNA reads as TGTGCCAGCGGGGGACAGGGGGGCGGGAAGACCCAGTACTTC.